This note documents a single T cell receptor beta chain sequence. Its antigen is not known. The data originate from a study of shared clonotypes between healthy human individuals. Study as a whole: CD4 naive and CD4 memory each took three plates per donor, while CD8 naive took two and CD8 memory one. Study-wide findings and caveats: As a rule, naive subsets had a larger estimated richness than memory subsets.

This was a deep-level run. Assay used: immunoSEQ multiplex PCR; TCRdb lists only in-frame clones, some missing. The table records about 980,000 clones, over 60% of them present only once. The CDR3 consists of 15 residues. V shed 5 bases and J shed 4 bases, with 16 bases lying between them. Germline V gene sequence: CDR1 MNHEY, CDR2 SVGAGI. CD4+ cells yielded CD45RA+ naive and CD45RA-negative memory subsets. The rearrangement uses TRBV6-5 and TRBJ2-3, with D perhaps TRBD2 (6 bases). The clonotype was recovered from a man aged 18 to 35 in good health. Sequenced material: memory CD4+ T cells sorted from blood. Subset noted: CD45RA-negative fraction. The CDR3 sequence: CASSPGGTRPDTQYF. The CDR3 region has the DNA TGTGCCAGCAGTCCCGGGGGAACAAGACCAGATACGCAGTATTTT.